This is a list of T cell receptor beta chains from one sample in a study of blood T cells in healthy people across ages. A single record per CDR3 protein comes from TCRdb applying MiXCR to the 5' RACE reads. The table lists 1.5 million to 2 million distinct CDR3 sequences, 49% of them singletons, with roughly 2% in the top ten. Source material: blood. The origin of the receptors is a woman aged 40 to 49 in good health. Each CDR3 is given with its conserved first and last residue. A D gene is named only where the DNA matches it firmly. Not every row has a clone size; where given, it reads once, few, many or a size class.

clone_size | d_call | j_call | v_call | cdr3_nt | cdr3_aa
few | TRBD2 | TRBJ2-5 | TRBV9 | TGTGCCAGCAGTGTAGCTAGCGGGGGGGCCCAAGAGACCCAGTACTTC | CASSVASGGAQETQYF
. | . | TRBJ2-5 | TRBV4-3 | TGCGCCAGCAGCCAAGATAGGAGACAGAGCCAAGAGACCCAGTACTTC | CASSQDRRQSQETQYF
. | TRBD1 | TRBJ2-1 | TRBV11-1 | TGTGCCAGCAGATCCGGACAGGGGGCATACAATGAGCAGTTCTTC | CASRSGQGAYNEQFF
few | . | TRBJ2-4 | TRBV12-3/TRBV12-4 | TGTGCCAGCAGTTTCGAAAACATTCAGTACTTC | CASSFENIQYF
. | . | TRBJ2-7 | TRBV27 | TGTGCCAGCTCCCGGTTTGGTCAGGGCCTCTACGAGCAGTACTTC | CASSRFGQGLYEQYF
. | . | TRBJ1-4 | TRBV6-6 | TGTGCCAGCAGACATGGGGGCGAAAAACTGTTTTTT | CASRHGGEKLFF
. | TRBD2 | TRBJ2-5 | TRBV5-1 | TGCGCCAGCAGCTCCGGACTAGGGGTAGAGACCCAGTACTTC | CASSSGLGVETQYF
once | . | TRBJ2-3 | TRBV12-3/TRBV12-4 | TGTGCCAGCAGTTTTACAGGGATTCGCAAAGATACGCAGTATTTT | CASSFTGIRKDTQYF
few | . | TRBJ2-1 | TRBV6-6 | TGTGCCAGCAGTTACTCTCCAGGGAGCGGGCGTGAGCAGTTCTTC | CASSYSPGSGREQFF
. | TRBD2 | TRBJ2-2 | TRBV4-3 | TGCGCCAGCAGCCCCGGGACTAGAATCTCCGCCGGGGAGCTGTTTTTT | CASSPGTRISAGELFF
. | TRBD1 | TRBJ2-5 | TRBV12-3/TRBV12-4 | TGTGCCAGCAGTTTACGGGGACAGGGGGTTGCTCCCTTACAAGAGACCCAGTACTTC | CASSLRGQGVAPLQETQYF
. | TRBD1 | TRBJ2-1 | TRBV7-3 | TGTGCCAGCAGCTTAATGGGACAGGTGGCCTCCAATGAGCAGTTCTTC | CASSLMGQVASNEQFF
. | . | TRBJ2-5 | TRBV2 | TGTGCCAGCAGTGACTCCACTCGGGGAGGAGAGACCCAGTACTTC | CASSDSTRGGETQYF
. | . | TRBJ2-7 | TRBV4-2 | TGTGCCAGCAGCCAAGGACCCACCGGAGCCTACGAGCAGTACTTC | CASSQGPTGAYEQYF
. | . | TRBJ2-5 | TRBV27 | TGTGCCAGCAGTTTATCAGTCCAGCAAGAGACCCAGTACTTC | CASSLSVQQETQYF
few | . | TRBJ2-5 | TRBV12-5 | TGTGCTAGTGGTCTATCCTCAGGCCGAATGGGGACCCAGTACTTC | CASGLSSGRMGTQYF
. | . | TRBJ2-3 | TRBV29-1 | TGCAGCGCGCTGACTACGATCACAGATACGCAGTATTTT | CSALTTITDTQYF
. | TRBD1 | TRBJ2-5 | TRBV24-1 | TGTGCCACCAGTGATACGACAGGGTTTAGAGAGACCCAGTACTTC | CATSDTTGFRETQYF
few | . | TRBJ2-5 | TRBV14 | TGTGCCAGCAGCCAAGGCCCGACGGAGACCCAGTACTTC | CASSQGPTETQYF
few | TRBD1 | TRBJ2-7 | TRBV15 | TGTGCCACCAGAAGGACAGGAGACTACGAGCAGTACTTC | CATRRTGDYEQYF
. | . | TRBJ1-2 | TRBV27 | TGTGCCACAAAGGACGGAGAAGGGGGCTACACCTTC | CATKDGEGGYTF
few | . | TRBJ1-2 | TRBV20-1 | TGCAGTGCTCCTGACTGGGATTCAGTTAACTATGGCTACACCTTC | CSAPDWDSVNYGYTF
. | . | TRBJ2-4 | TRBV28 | TGTGCCAGCAGTTTCCTGTTCGCTGATCCACAGTACTTC | CASSFLFADPQYF
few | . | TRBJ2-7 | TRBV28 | TGTGCCAGCAGTTTAATCTCCGGACACCAATACGAGCAGTACTTC | CASSLISGHQYEQYF
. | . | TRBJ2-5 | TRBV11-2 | TGTGCCAGCAGCTCTAGGACACAGTATGAGCAGTACTTC | CASSSRTQYEQYF
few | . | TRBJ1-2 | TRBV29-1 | TGCAGCGCCTCTTCGGGGTTGGATGGCTACACCTTC | CSASSGLDGYTF
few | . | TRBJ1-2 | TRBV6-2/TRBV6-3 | TGTGCCAGCAGTGGGAAGGACTATGGCTACACCTTC | CASSGKDYGYTF
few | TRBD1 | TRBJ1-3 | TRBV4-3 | TGCGCCAGCAGCCACGGACAGGGGGCCTCTGGAAACACCATATATTTT | CASSHGQGASGNTIYF
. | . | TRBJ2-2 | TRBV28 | TGTGCCAGCAGATGGCGGGACAGCCGCATCTATGGAGGGGAGCTGTTTTTT | CASRWRDSRIYGGELFF
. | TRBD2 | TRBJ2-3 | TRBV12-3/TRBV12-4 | TGTGCCAGCACCTGGGGGGGTACGCAGTATTTT | CASTWGGTQYF
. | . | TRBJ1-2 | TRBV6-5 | TGTGCCAGCAGTTACGGGACTACCGGTGGCTACACCTTC | CASSYGTTGGYTF
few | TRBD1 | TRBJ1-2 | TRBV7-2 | TGTGCCAGCAGCTTAGTGAAAGCCCCTAGGGACAGGCATGGCTACACCTTC | CASSLVKAPRDRHGYTF
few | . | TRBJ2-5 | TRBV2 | TGTGCCAGCAATCTAGTGGGGGAGTCCCAAGAGACCCAGTACTTC | CASNLVGESQETQYF
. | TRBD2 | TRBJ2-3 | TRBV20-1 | TGCAGTGCTGCCTTTGTTTCTAGCGGGGGGACAGATGCGCAGTATTTT | CSAAFVSSGGTDAQYF